This T cell receptor beta chain was captured by sequencing in a study of cytomegalovirus exposure and HLA in healthy donors. The PCR used 60 Vbeta and 13 Jbeta primers. Sequencing was performed with immunoSEQ multiplex PCR; in TCRdb, only in-frame clones are kept and a portion is missing. This sample has around 92,000 clones, with about 70% found just once. V shed 2 bases, J shed 7 bases, and the junction held 13 bases outside the gene matches. CDR3 length equals 17 residues. CDR1 is ENHRY, CDR2 SYGVKD, per germline. V and J are TRBV10-3 and TRBJ2-5; 10 nucleotides line up with TRBD2. The material sequenced was PBMCs. The origin of this receptor is a human donor in good health. The CDR3: CAISERSLAGEGGTQYF. The CDR3 bases are TGTGCCATCAGTGAGCGGTCGCTAGCGGGGGAAGGGGGGACCCAGTACTTC.